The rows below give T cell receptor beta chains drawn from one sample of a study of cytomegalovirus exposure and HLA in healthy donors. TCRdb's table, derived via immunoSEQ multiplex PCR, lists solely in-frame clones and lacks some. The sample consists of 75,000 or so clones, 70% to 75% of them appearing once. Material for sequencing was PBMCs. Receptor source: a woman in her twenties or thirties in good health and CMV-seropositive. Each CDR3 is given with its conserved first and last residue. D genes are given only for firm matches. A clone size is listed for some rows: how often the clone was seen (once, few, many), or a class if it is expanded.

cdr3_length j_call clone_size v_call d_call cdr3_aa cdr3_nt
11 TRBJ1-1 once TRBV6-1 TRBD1 CASRRQGGAFF TGTGCCAGCAGGAGACAGGGGGGAGCTTTCTTT
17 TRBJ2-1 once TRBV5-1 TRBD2 CASSFSLAGVIYNEQFF TGCGCCAGCAGCTTTTCCCTAGCGGGAGTAATCTACAATGAGCAGTTCTTC
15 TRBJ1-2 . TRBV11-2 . CASSLGGGTRYGYTF TGTGCCAGCAGCTTAGGAGGGGGAACACGCTATGGCTACACCTTC
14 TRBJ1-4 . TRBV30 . CAWGTGQGGEKLFF TGTGCCTGGGGTACCGGTCAGGGAGGTGAAAAACTGTTTTTT
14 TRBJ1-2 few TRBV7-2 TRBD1 CASSLEPGGYGYTF TGTGCCAGCAGCTTAGAGCCAGGGGGCTATGGCTACACCTTC
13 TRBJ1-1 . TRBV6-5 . CASTNGRNTEAFF TGTGCCAGCACCAACGGGAGGAACACTGAAGCTTTCTTT
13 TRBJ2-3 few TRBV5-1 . CASSFPPVDTQYF TGCGCCAGCAGCTTTCCCCCGGTGGATACGCAGTATTTT
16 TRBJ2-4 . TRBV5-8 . CASSLWQGLSKNIQYF TGTGCCAGCAGCTTGTGGCAGGGGCTATCCAAAAACATTCAGTACTTC
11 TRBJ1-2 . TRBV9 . CASSFQGGYTF TGTGCCAGCAGCTTTCAGGGAGGCTACACCTTC
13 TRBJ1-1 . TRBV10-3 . CAISEGRDTEAFF TGTGCCATCAGTGAGGGGAGGGACACTGAAGCTTTCTTT
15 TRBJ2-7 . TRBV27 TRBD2 CASRSTSVGSYEQYF TGTGCCAGCAGGTCTACTAGCGTTGGCTCCTACGAGCAGTACTTC
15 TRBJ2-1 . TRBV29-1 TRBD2 CSVVGLAGDDNEQFF TGCAGCGTTGTCGGACTAGCGGGAGACGACAATGAGCAGTTCTTC
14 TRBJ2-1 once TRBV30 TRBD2 CAWSVGTRNNEQFF TGTGCCTGGAGTGTAGGGACTAGAAACAATGAGCAGTTCTTC
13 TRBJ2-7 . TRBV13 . CASSPSRGTEQYF TGTGCCAGCAGCCCCAGCCGGGGAACCGAGCAGTACTTC
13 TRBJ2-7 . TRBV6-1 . CASSEGPGNEQYF TGTGCCAGCAGTGAAGGCCCGGGGAACGAGCAGTACTTC
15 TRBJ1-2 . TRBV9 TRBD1 CASSGGDSLTYGYTF TGTGCCAGCAGCGGAGGGGACAGCCTTACCTATGGCTACACCTTC
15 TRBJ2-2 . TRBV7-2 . CASSLGSPVGGELFF TGTGCCAGCAGCTTAGGGAGCCCAGTGGGCGGGGAGCTGTTTTTT
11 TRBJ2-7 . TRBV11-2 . CASSFRVEQYF TGTGCCAGCAGCTTTCGGGTCGAGCAGTACTTC
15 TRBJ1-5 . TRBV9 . CASSVGPGPNQPQHF TGTGCCAGCAGCGTTGGTCCAGGTCCTAATCAGCCCCAGCATTTT
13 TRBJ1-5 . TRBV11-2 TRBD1 CARTGGAHQPQHF TGTGCCAGAACAGGGGGGGCGCATCAGCCCCAGCATTTT
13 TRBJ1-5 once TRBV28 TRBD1 CASWDSLNQPQHF TGTGCCAGCTGGGACAGCCTCAATCAGCCCCAGCATTTT
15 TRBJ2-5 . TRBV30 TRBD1 CAWRRRGQRKETQYF TGTGCCTGGAGACGCCGGGGACAGAGGAAAGAGACCCAGTACTTC
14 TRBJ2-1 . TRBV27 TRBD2 CASRAGLAGSEQFF TGTGCCAGCAGAGCGGGACTAGCGGGATCTGAGCAGTTCTTC